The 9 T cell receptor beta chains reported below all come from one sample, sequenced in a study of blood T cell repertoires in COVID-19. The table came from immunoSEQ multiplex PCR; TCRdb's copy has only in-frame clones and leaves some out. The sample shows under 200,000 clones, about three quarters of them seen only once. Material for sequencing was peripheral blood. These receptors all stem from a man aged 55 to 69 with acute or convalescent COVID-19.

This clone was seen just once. The CDR3 is CASSLRIEAFF. In DNA, the CDR3 is TGTGCCAGCAGTTTGCGGATTGAAGCTTTCTTT. The rearrangement joins TRBV12-3 or TRBV12-4 to TRBJ1-1; D not certain. Trimming cost V 3 bases and J 7 bases, with 6 bases left between them. This CDR3 comprises 11 residues.

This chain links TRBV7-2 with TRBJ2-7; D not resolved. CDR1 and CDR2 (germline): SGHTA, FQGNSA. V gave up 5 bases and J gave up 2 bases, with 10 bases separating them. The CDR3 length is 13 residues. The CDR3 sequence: CASSLTIAYEQYF. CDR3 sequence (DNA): TGTGCCAGCAGCCTAACTATCGCCTACGAGCAGTACTTC.

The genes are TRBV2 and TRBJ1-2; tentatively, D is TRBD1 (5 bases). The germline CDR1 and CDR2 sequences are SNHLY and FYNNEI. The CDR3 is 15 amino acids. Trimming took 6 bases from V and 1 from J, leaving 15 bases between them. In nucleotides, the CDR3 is TGTGCCAGCAGGACTCAGGGAATTTATAACTATGGCTACACCTTC. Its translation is CASRTQGIYNYGYTF.

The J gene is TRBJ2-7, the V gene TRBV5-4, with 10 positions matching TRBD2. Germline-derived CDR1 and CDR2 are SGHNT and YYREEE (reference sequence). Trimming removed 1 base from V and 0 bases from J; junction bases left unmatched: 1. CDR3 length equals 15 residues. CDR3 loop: CASSLTSGASYEQYF. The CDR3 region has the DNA TGTGCCAGCAGCTTGACTAGCGGGGCCTCCTACGAGCAGTACTTC.

In DNA, the CDR3 is TGTGCCAGCAGCCGTACTTCTAACAGGGTAGCCAAAAACATTCAGTACTTC. As protein: CASSRTSNRVAKNIQYF. The V call is TRBV13, the J call TRBJ2-4; D perhaps matches TRBD1 (6 bases). The V gene lost 5 bases and the J gene lost 0 bases, with 17 bases spanning the gap. This CDR3 is 17 amino acids long. CDR1 is PRHDT and CDR2 is FYEKMQ in the germline V gene (reference sequence).

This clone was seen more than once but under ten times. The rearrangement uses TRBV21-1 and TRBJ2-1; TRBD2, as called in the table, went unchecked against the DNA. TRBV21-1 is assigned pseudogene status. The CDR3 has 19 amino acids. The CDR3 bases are TGTGCCAGCAGCAAAGGGGTAAGCCGCGGGGCGAGCTCCTACAATGAGCAGTTCTTC. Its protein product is CASSKGVSRGASSYNEQFF.

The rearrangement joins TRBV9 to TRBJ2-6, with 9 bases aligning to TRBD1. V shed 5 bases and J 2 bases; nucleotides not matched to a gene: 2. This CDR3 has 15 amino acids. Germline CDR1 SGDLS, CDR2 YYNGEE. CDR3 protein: CASRGDRAGANVLTF. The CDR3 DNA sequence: TGTGCCAGCAGAGGGGACAGGGCTGGGGCCAACGTCCTGACTTTC.

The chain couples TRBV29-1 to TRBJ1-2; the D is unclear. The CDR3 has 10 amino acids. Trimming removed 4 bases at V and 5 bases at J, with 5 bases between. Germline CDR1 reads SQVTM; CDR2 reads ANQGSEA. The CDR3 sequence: CSVGGYGYTF. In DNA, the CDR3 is TGCAGCGTTGGAGGGTATGGCTACACCTTC.

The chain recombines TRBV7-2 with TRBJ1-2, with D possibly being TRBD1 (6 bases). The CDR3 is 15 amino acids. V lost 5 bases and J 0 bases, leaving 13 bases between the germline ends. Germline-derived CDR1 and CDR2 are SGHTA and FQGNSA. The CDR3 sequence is CASSQQGVANYGYTF. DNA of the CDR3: TGTGCCAGCAGCCAACAGGGAGTAGCTAACTATGGCTACACCTTC.